These T cell receptor beta chains were read from a single sample in a study of memory CD4+ T cells and cytomegalovirus serostatus. Sequencing was performed with immunoSEQ multiplex PCR; in TCRdb, only in-frame clones are kept and a portion is missing. The repertoire holds about 56,000 clones, with over 80% as singletons. Material for sequencing was memory CD4+ T cells from blood. These receptors were taken from an adult in good health and CMV-seronegative. Both conserved end residues are part of each CDR3. Fields, in order: V gene, J gene, clone size, D gene, CDR3 DNA, CDR3 protein. The D gene is left open where the match is weak. Expanded clones get a size class; other rows say once, few or many, or leave the size out.

>TRBV7-2|TRBJ1-5|few|TRBD1
TGTGCCAGCAGCTTAGTCGTAATGACAGGGGGCAATCAGCCCCAGCATTTT
CASSLVVMTGGNQPQHF
>TRBV7-6|TRBJ1-3|NA|NA
TGTGCCAGCAGCTTAGAAGGTGGAAACACCATATATTTT
CASSLEGGNTIYF
>TRBV19|TRBJ1-1|NA|TRBD1
TGTGCCAGTAGTGCAGGGACAGGGGGGTGGGCTTTCTTT
CASSAGTGGWAFF
>TRBV7-3|TRBJ1-3|NA|NA
TGTGCCAGCAGCTCAATCCCCGGGGACACCATATATTTT
CASSSIPGDTIYF
>TRBV10-2|TRBJ2-7|few|NA
TGCGCCAGCAGGACAGGTCTACCTGGGTCGTACGAGCAGTACTTC
CASRTGLPGSYEQYF
>TRBV30|TRBJ2-3|few|NA
TGTGCCTGGAGTTTCAGCACAGATACGCAGTATTTT
CAWSFSTDTQYF
>TRBV5-1|TRBJ1-1|NA|NA
TGCGCCAGCAGCTTCCAGCCGAACACTGAAGCTTTCTTT
CASSFQPNTEAFF
>TRBV2|TRBJ1-2|few|NA
TGTGCCAGCAGTGAAAGTGGCTACACCTTC
CASSESGYTF
>TRBV7-9|TRBJ1-1|NA|NA
TGTGCCAGCAGCCCCCCCGAGGGGATCGCTGAAGCTTTCTTT
CASSPPEGIAEAFF
>TRBV5-4|TRBJ1-2|NA|NA
TGTGCCAGCAGTAAACAGGGAACCTATGGCTACACCTTC
CASSKQGTYGYTF
>TRBV5-1|TRBJ2-1|NA|TRBD1
TGCGCCAGCAGCATTGGACAGGGGGCTGGTGAGCAGTTCTTC
CASSIGQGAGEQFF
>TRBV4-1|TRBJ1-1|NA|TRBD1
TGCGCCAGCAGCCACCCGGGACAGGGTAGAACTGAAGCTTTCTTT
CASSHPGQGRTEAFF
>TRBV5-1|TRBJ1-3|NA|NA
TGCGCCAGCAGCCACGGGAGCTCTGGAAACACCATATATTTT
CASSHGSSGNTIYF
>TRBV7-6|TRBJ2-7|NA|NA
TGTGCCAGCAGCCCCCTTGGGTACGAGCAGTACTTC
CASSPLGYEQYF
>TRBV28|TRBJ1-1|once|NA
TGTGCCAGCAGTTTGGCCGGGCCGTGGGCTGAAGCTTTCTTT
CASSLAGPWAEAFF
>TRBV6-5|TRBJ1-1|once|TRBD1
TGTGCCAGCAGTTACGGCCGTACAGGGGGCACTGAAGCTTTCTTT
CASSYGRTGGTEAFF
>TRBV9|TRBJ1-3|NA|NA
TGTGCCAGCAGCGTGTCGACAGAGGCTGGAAACACCATATATTTT
CASSVSTEAGNTIYF
>TRBV2|TRBJ1-6|few|NA
TGTGCCAGCAGTGCCCAGCTCCCGGTTTCACCCCTCCACTTT
CASSAQLPVSPLHF
>TRBV11-2|TRBJ1-1|NA|NA
TGTGCCAGCAGCCCGATCGGGGGTAGGAACACTGAAGCTTTCTTT
CASSPIGGRNTEAFF
>TRBV5-1|TRBJ1-3|once|NA
TGCGCCAGCAGCTTGGTTGGGGCATTTGGAAACACCATATATTTT
CASSLVGAFGNTIYF
>TRBV4-1|TRBJ1-4|NA|NA
TGCGCCAGCAGCCGGTTGAATTTCAGGGCGGTGGGTGAAAAACTGTTTTTT
CASSRLNFRAVGEKLFF
>TRBV27|TRBJ1-2|NA|TRBD1
TGTGCCAGCAGTTTTAGTACGGGACAGGGAAACTATGGCTACACCTTC
CASSFSTGQGNYGYTF
>TRBV7-7|TRBJ2-5|once|NA
TGTGCTAGCAGCCCCGGACGGCTCTACCAAGAGACCCAGTACTTC
CASSPGRLYQETQYF
>TRBV4-2|TRBJ2-1|NA|NA
TGTGCCAGCAGCAGGGGGAGGGGGGCTGCGAATGAGCAGTTCTTC
CASSRGRGAANEQFF
>TRBV18|TRBJ2-1|NA|NA
TGTGCCAGCTCACCACCGAACAGGGGGGGGGACAATGAGCAGTTCTTC
CASSPPNRGGDNEQFF
>TRBV2|TRBJ2-3|NA|NA
TGTGCCAGCAGTGAGCTCTGGGACACAGATACGCAGTATTTT
CASSELWDTDTQYF
>TRBV7-2|TRBJ1-1|once|NA
TGTGCCAGTGGGACGCACACAGCGAACACTGAAGCTTTCTTT
CASGTHTANTEAFF
>TRBV9|TRBJ2-3|NA|TRBD2
TGTGCCAGCAGCCCGAGCTTGGCTAGCGGGGGGGCAAGTTCAGATACGCAGTATTTT
CASSPSLASGGASSDTQYF
>TRBV5-1|TRBJ2-6|NA|TRBD1
TGCGCCAGCAGCTTACCGATAAACCACAGGGGGCCTGGGGCCAACGTCCTGACTTTC
CASSLPINHRGPGANVLTF
>TRBV18|TRBJ2-1|NA|NA
TGTGCCAGCTCACCATCTACGGACGAAAACAATGAGCAGTTCTTC
CASSPSTDENNEQFF
>TRBV5-4|TRBJ1-2|NA|NA
TGTGCCAGCAGCCTTTCGACAGGCTTTAACTATGGCTACACCTTC
CASSLSTGFNYGYTF
>TRBV11-2|TRBJ2-2|NA|NA
TGTGCCAGCAGCTTAGGCGGATGGGACACCGGGGAGCTGTTTTTT
CASSLGGWDTGELFF
>TRBV6-1|TRBJ1-2|NA|NA
TGTGCCAGCAGTGAACAAGGGCAGGGAGCTAACTATGGCTACACCTTC
CASSEQGQGANYGYTF
>TRBV2|TRBJ2-7|NA|NA
TGTGCCAGCGGGGGACCCTACGAGCAGTACTTC
CASGGPYEQYF
>TRBV5-4|TRBJ1-3|medium-sized|TRBD1
TGTGCCAGCAGCCCTAGGGACAGGGGGCGCGGAAACACCATATATTTT
CASSPRDRGRGNTIYF
>TRBV7-9|TRBJ1-1|NA|NA
TGTGCCAGCAGCTTAGACCGGAGTCCGGGGACTGAAGCTTTCTTT
CASSLDRSPGTEAFF
>TRBV18|TRBJ1-1|NA|TRBD1
TGTGCCAGCTCACCGACAGGGGGCACTGAAGCTTTCTTT
CASSPTGGTEAFF
>TRBV19|TRBJ1-1|NA|TRBD1
TGTGCCAGTACTCAGGGGGCGAATACTGAAGCTTTCTTT
CASTQGANTEAFF
>TRBV5-1|TRBJ2-2|NA|NA
TGCGCCAGCAGCCTGGACATCCTGAACACCGGGGAGCTGTTTTTT
CASSLDILNTGELFF